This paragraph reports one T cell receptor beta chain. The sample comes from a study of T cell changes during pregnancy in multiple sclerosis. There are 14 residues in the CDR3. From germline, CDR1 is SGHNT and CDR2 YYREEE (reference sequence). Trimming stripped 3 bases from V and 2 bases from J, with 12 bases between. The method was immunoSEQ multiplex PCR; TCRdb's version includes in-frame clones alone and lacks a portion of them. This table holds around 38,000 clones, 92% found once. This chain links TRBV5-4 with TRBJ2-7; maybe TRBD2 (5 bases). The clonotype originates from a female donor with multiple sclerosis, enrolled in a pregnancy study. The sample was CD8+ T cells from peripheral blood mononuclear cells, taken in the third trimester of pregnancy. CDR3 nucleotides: TGTGCCAGCAGCTACCTATTGGGAGCCTACGAGCAGTACTTC. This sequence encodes CASSYLLGAYEQYF.